The 17 T cell receptor beta chains presented below share a single source sample, sequenced in a study of response to subunit inactivated influenza vaccine. TCRdb re-called the RT-PCR reads with MiXCR, one entry per CDR3 protein. The sample lists approximately 200,000 distinct CDR3 sequences, 13% to 15% occurring once. The sample was CD8+ T cells sorted from PBMCs, taken 5 days after vaccination. Receptors were obtained from a man aged 50 or older who received an inactivated influenza vaccine.

This clonotype was seen a handful of times. V is TRBV12-3 or TRBV12-4 and J is TRBJ2-7, with D maybe TRBD2 (5 bases). The CDR3 has 13 residues. V was cut by 4 bases and J by 3 bases, with 10 bases left in between. CDR3 sequence reads: CASSSAGNYEQYF. CDR3 DNA sequence: TGTGCCAGCAGTTCTGCCGGGAACTACGAGCAGTACTTC.

The rearrangement uses TRBV20-1 and TRBJ1-4, with D tentatively TRBD1 (6 bases). Germline-derived CDR1 and CDR2 are DFQATT and SNEGSKA (reference sequence). The CDR3 loop spans 13 amino acids. With 3 bases removed from V and 4 bases from J, the gap between germline ends came to 9 bases. As DNA, the CDR3 is TGCAGTGCTAGGACAGGACGTAATGAAAAACTGTTTTTT. It specifies CSARTGRNEKLFF.

This clonotype was recorded at least ten times. This chain uses TRBV20-1 with TRBJ2-7; D ambiguous. Trimming left V 0 bases short and J 3 bases short, with 9 bases between. The germline gives CDR1 DFQATT, CDR2 SNEGSKA (reference sequence). CDR3 length: 13 residues. In nucleotides, the CDR3 is TGCAGTGCTAGAGATCTTAGCAGCTACGAGCAGTACTTC. This translates into CSARDLSSYEQYF.

Note on this clonotype: Since a much larger clone is just one base distant, this may be a read error. The chain has TRBV5-1 and TRBJ2-7; no clear D gene. CDR1 and CDR2 from the germline V gene are SGHRS and YFSETQ. The CDR3 loop spans 15 amino acids. CDR3 region: CASGLSSPRNYEQYF. The CDR3 DNA reads TGCGCCAGCGGCTTGTCGTCTCCCAGGAACTACGAGCAGTACTTC.

The J gene is TRBJ1-3, the V gene TRBV11-2; no clear D. The CDR3 runs to 14 residues. From germline, CDR1 is SGHAT and CDR2 FQNNGV. Trimming cost V 7 bases and J 4 bases, with 14 bases left between them. The CDR3 DNA is TGTGCCAGCACCCCCTCCGGTTACGGAAACACCATATATTTT. Amino acids: CASTPSGYGNTIYF.

The chain couples TRBV20-1 to TRBJ2-1; TRBD2 aligns across 8 bases. The junction had 4 bases not matched to a gene; V was cut back by 0 bases and J by 3 bases. CDR1 and CDR2 from the germline V gene are DFQATT and SNEGSKA (reference sequence). This CDR3 has 15 residues. CDR3 DNA: TGCAGTGCTAGAGACGGGCGGGAGGTCTACAATGAGCAGTTCTTC. Translating gives CSARDGREVYNEQFF.

The table lists this clonotype with a few counts. The rearrangement joins TRBV28 to TRBJ2-1; 9 bases map to TRBD2. From germline, CDR1 is MDHEN and CDR2 SYDVKM. The CDR3 runs 17 residues. J was trimmed by 0 bases and V by 3 bases; bases with no gene match: 6. CDR3 coding DNA: TGTGCCAGCAGTTTCGGCGGGGGGGCCGGCTCCTACAATGAGCAGTTCTTC. Translated, it gives CASSFGGGAGSYNEQFF.

This clonotype was counted only a few times. The V call is TRBV29-1, the J call TRBJ1-1; D not resolved. CDR1 and CDR2 from the germline V gene are SQVTM and ANQGSEA. The CDR3 is made up of 14 amino acids. V was trimmed by 5 bases and J by 5 bases, leaving 18 bases between them. CDR3 amino acids: CSVKPGAGGTEAFF. CDR3 nucleotides: TGCAGCGTTAAACCCGGAGCGGGAGGGACTGAAGCTTTCTTT.

The chain joins TRBV27 to TRBJ1-5; D gene uncertain. The V end lost 2 bases, the J end lost 4 bases, and 12 bases lay between the germline ends. CDR1 and CDR2 from the germline V gene are MNHEY and SMNVEV (reference sequence). This CDR3 is built from 15 residues. CDR3 coding DNA: TGTGCCAGCAGTTTAACTCCCCTGATGAATCAGCCCCAGCATTTT. Amino acids: CASSLTPLMNQPQHF.

The chain has TRBV28 and TRBJ2-1; TRBD2 matches at 11 bases. With V trimmed by 5 bases and J by 5 bases, 2 bases remained unmatched. CDR1 is MDHEN and CDR2 is SYDVKM in the germline V gene. This CDR3 spans 14 amino acids. The CDR3 is CASSGTSGNNEQFF. The CDR3 DNA reads as TGTGCCAGCAGTGGGACTAGCGGAAACAATGAGCAGTTCTTC.

The chain is built from TRBV28 and TRBJ2-1; 8 bases align to TRBD2. With V trimmed by 5 bases and J by 0 bases, 12 bases remained unmatched. The CDR3 is 18 amino acids. From germline, CDR1 is MDHEN and CDR2 SYDVKM. The CDR3 nucleotides are TGTGCCAGCAGTCCGCTCGGAAGCGGGAGTTTCTCCTACAATGAGCAGTTCTTC. The encoded protein is CASSPLGSGSFSYNEQFF.

The rearrangement uses TRBV20-1 and TRBJ2-1; D possibly corresponds to TRBD2 (6 bases). Germline loops: CDR1 DFQATT, CDR2 SNEGSKA (reference sequence). The CDR3 length is 15 residues. V gave up 0 bases and J gave up 0 bases, with 9 bases separating them. The CDR3, as DNA: TGCAGTGCTAGAGATAGCGGCAGCTCCTACAATGAGCAGTTCTTC. Amino acids: CSARDSGSSYNEQFF.

This clonotype was seen at least ten times. This chain connects TRBV20-1 to TRBJ2-1, with no clear D. The CDR3 totals 12 residues. CDR1 and CDR2 from the germline V gene are DFQATT and SNEGSKA (reference sequence). The CDR3 spells CIGESSYNEQFF. In DNA form, the CDR3 reads TGCATAGGCGAGAGCTCCTACAATGAGCAGTTCTTC.

The table lists this clonotype with a few counts. V usage is TRBV3-1 and J usage is TRBJ1-2; 8 bases line up with TRBD1. CDR1 and CDR2 from the germline V gene are LGHDT and YNNKEL (reference sequence). V shed 4 bases and J 5 bases; nucleotides not matched to a gene: 9. The CDR3 is made up of 15 amino acids. CDR3 region: CASSRTGWNSYGYTF. CDR3 coding DNA: TGTGCCAGCAGCCGGACAGGGTGGAACTCTTATGGCTACACCTTC.

This clonotype was seen at least ten times. The chain carries TRBV11-2 and TRBJ2-3; TRBD2 agrees at 8 bases. The V and J ends lost 4 bases and 1 base, in that order; junction bases with no gene match: 4. Germline CDR1 SGHAT, CDR2 FQNNGV. The CDR3 sequence is 15 residues long. The CDR3 DNA reads TGTGCCAGCAGCTGGGGGACTAGACGCACAGATACGCAGTATTTT. As protein: CASSWGTRRTDTQYF.

This clonotype was detected only once. With a much larger clone just one base away, this may be a read error. The chain combines TRBV11-2 with TRBJ2-2; 9 bases agree with TRBD1. This CDR3 is 15 amino acids long. Germline assignment: CDR1 SGHAT and CDR2 FQNNGV. V shed 5 bases and J 7 bases; nucleotides not matched to a gene: 8. This CDR3 reads CASSNTGGRLGELFF. The CDR3 DNA sequence: TGTGCCAGCAGCAATACAGGGGGCCGTCTCGGGGAGCTGTTTTTT.

Ten or more counts support this clonotype. This chain uses TRBV19 with TRBJ2-1, with 11 bases identical to TRBD2. The CDR3 runs 15 residues. From germline, CDR1 is LNHDA and CDR2 SQIVND (reference sequence). The J segment lost 4 bases and the V segment lost 9 bases, leaving 8 bases of the junction unmatched. CDR3 nucleotides: TGTGCCAGCAGCACCGGGACTAGCGGATACAATGAGCAGTTCTTC. Residues: CASSTGTSGYNEQFF.